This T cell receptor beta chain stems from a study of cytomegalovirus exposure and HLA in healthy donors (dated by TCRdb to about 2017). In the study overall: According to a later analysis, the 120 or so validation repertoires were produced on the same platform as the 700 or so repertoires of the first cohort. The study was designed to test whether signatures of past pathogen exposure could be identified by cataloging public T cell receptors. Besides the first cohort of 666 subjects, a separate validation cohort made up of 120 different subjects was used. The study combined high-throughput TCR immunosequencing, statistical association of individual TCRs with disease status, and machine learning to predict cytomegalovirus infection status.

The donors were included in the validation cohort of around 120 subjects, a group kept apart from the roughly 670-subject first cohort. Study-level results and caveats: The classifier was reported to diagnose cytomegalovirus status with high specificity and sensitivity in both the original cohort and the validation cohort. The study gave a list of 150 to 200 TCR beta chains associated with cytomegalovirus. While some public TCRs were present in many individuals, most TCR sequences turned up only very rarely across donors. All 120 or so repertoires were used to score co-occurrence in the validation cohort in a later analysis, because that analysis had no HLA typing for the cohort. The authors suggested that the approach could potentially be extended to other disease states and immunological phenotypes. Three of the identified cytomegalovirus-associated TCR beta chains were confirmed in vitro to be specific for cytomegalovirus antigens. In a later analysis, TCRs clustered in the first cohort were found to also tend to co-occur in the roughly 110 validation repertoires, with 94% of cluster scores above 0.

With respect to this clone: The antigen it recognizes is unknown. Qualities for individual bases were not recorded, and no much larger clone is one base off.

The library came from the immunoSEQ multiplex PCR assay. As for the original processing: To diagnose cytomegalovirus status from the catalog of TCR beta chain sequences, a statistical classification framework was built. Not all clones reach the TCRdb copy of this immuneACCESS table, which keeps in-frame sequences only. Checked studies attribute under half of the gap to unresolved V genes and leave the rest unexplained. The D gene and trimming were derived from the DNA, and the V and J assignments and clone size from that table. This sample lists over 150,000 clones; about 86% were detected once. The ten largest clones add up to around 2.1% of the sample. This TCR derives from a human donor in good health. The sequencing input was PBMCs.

The CDR3 protein sequence reads: CASSYSQGGNQPQHF. The nucleotide sequence reads as follows: TGTGCCAGCAGTTACTCCCAGGGTGGCAATCAGCCCCAGCATTTT. Recombination connected TRBV6-5 to TRBJ1-5; a tentative D call is TRBD1 (5 bases match). The CDR3 contains 15 residues, cysteine and phenylalanine counted. Here the CDR3 DNA is all that survives: 45 bases in frame from base 1. As encoded in the germline V gene, CDR1 is MNHEY while CDR2 is SVGAGI. V drops 0 bases and J drops 2 bases, leaving 8 bases in between.